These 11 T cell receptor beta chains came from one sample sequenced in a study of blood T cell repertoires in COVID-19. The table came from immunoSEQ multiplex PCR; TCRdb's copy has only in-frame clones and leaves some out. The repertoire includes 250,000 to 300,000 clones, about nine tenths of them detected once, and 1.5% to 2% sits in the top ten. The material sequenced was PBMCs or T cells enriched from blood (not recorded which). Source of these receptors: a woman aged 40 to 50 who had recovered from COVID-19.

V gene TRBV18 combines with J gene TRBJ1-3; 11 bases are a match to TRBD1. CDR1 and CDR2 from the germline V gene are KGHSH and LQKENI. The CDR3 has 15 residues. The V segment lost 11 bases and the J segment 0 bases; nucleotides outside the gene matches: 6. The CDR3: CAFGQGANSGNTIYF. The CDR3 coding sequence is TGTGCCTTTGGACAGGGGGCCAACTCTGGAAACACCATATATTTT.

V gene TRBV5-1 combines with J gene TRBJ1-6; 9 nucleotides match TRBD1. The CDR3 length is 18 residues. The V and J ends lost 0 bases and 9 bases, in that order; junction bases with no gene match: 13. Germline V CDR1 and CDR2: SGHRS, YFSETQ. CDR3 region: CASSLGTRGTGRSSPLHF. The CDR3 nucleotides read TGCGCCAGCAGCTTGGGCACCCGCGGGACAGGGAGGAGTTCACCCCTCCACTTT. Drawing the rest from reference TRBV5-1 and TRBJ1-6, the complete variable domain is KAGVTQTPRYLIKTRGQQVTLSCSPISGHRSVSWYQQTPGQGLQFLFEYFSETQRNKGNFPGRFSGRQFSNSRSEMNVSTLELGDSALYLCASSLGTRGTGRSSPLHFGNGTRLTVT.

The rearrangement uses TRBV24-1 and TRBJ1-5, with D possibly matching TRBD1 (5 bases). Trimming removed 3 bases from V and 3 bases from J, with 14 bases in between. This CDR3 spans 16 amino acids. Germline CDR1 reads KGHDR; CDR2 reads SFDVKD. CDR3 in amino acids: CATSDLPTVSNQPQHF. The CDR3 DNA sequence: TGTGCCACCAGTGATCTGCCGACAGTATCCAATCAGCCCCAGCATTTT.

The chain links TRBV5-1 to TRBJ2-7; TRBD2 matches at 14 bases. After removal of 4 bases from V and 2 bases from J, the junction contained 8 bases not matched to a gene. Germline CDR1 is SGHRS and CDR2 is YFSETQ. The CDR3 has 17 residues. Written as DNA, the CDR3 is TGCGCCAGCAGCCCCGGGACTAGCGGGGGTTCCGCCTACGAGCAGTACTTC. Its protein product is CASSPGTSGGSAYEQYF.

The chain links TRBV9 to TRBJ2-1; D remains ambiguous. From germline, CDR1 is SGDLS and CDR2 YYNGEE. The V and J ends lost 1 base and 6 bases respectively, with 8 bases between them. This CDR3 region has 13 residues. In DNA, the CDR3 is TGTGCCAGCAGCGTATCCACTCTCAATGAGCAGTTCTTC. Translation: CASSVSTLNEQFF.

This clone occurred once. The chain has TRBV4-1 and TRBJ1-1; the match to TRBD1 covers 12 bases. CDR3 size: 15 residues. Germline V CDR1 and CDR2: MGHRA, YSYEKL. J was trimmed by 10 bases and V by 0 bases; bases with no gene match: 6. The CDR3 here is CASSQDRDRGLGAFF. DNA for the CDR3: TGCGCCAGCAGCCAAGATCGGGACAGGGGGCTCGGAGCTTTCTTT.

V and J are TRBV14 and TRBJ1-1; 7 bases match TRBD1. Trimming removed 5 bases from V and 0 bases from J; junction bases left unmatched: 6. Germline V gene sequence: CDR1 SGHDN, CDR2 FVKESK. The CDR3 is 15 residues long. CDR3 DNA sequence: TGTGCCAGCAGCGGCCCGGGACAGTTGAACACTGAAGCTTTCTTT. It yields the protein CASSGPGQLNTEAFF. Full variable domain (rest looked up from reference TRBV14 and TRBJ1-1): EAGVTQFPSHSVIEKGQTVTLRCDPISGHDNLYWYRRVMGKEIKFLLHFVKESKQDESGMPNNRFLAERTGGTYSTLKVQPAELEDSGVYFCASSGPGQLNTEAFFGQGTRLTVV.

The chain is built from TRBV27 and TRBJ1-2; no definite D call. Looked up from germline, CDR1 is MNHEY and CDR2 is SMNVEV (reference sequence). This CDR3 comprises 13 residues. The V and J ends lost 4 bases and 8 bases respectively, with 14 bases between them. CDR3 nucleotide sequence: TGTGCCAGCAGTTGGTCTTTGGCGGAGGGCTACACCTTC. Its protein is CASSWSLAEGYTF.

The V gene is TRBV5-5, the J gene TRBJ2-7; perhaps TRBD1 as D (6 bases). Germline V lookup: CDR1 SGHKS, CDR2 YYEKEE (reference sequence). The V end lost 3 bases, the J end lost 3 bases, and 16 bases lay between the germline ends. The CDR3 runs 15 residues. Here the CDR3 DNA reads TGTGCCAGCAGCTCGACAGGTCCCAGCCGCTACGAGCAGTACTTC. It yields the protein CASSSTGPSRYEQYF.

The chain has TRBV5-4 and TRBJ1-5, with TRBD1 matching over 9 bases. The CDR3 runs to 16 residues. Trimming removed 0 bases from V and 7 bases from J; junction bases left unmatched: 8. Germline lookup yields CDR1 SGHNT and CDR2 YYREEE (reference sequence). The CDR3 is CASSLGPGQGGQPQHF. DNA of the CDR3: TGTGCCAGCAGCTTGGGGCCGGGACAGGGTGGGCAGCCCCAGCATTTT.

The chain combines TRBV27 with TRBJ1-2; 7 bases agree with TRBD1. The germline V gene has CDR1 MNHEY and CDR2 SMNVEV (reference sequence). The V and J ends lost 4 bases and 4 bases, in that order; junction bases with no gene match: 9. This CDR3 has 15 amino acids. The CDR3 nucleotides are TGTGCCAGCAGTTCAGCAGGGGGTCGGGGCTATGGCTACACCTTC. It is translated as CASSSAGGRGYGYTF.